This T cell receptor (beta chain) was retrieved from a study of blood T cell repertoires in COVID-19. The wider study: PBMCs, B-cell-depleted T cells, or T cells provided the cDNA or gDNA that made up the material.

As originally analysed: Nucleated cell counts were estimated from reference gene primer amplification. Generated by immunoSEQ multiplex PCR, the TCRdb table keeps only in-frame clones and is missing some. V and J calls and clone size follow that table, whereas D and trimming were derived from the DNA. The repertoire holds roughly 180,000 clones, roughly 84% seen once, with around 18% in the top ten. The study assigned cohorts using participant-reported clinical history. The sequence was obtained from a man aged 60 to 75 who had recovered from COVID-19. The specimen was PBMCs or T cells enriched from blood (not recorded which).

The CDR3 protein is CASSLITGNGYTF. CDR3 sequence (DNA): TGCGCCAGCAGCTTGATAACAGGCAATGGCTACACCTTC. The chain has TRBV5-1 and TRBJ1-2; D is perhaps TRBD1 (5 bases). The CDR3 covers 13 residues. V shed 1 base and J shed 6 bases, with 10 bases lying between them. From germline, CDR1 is SGHRS and CDR2 YFSETQ. Looking up the rest from reference TRBV5-1 and TRBJ1-2 gives the full variable domain: KAGVTQTPRYLIKTRGQQVTLSCSPISGHRSVSWYQQTPGQGLQFLFEYFSETQRNKGNFPGRFSGRQFSNSRSEMNVSTLELGDSALYLCASSLITGNGYTFGSGTRLTVV.